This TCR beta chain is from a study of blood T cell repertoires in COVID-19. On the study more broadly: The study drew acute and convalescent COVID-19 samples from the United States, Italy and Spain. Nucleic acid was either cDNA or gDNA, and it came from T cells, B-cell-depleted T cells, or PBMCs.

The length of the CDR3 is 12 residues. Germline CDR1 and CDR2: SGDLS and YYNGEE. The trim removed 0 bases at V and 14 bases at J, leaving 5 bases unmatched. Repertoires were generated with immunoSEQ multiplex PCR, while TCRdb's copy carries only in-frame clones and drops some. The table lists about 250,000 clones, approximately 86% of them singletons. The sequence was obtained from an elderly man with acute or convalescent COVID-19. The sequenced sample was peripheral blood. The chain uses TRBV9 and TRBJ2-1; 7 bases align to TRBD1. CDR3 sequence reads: CASSVEGTVKFF. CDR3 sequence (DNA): TGTGCCAGCAGCGTAGAGGGGACAGTAAAGTTCTTC.